The sequence of this TCR beta chain was determined in a study of shared clonotypes between healthy human individuals. V lost 0 bases and J lost 5; bases outside the gene matches: 3. Germline V lookup: CDR1 LGHNA, CDR2 YSLEER. The CDR3 spans 14 residues. Profiling relied on immunoSEQ multiplex PCR, and the TCRdb table lists in-frame clones only, not all of them. The repertoire holds millions of clones, with approximately 95% as singletons. With regard to this clone: The sample contains more than one DNA sequence encoding this CDR3.

This TCR was recovered from a man in his late teens or twenties in good health. Some clones in this sample may be carry-over from other donors' samples. Specimen: naive CD4+ T cells from PBMCs. Indicated subset: CD45RA+ positively selected. The V and J genes are TRBV4-3 and TRBJ2-5, with 7 positions matching TRBD2. The CDR3 sequence: CASSQEGGRETQYF. CDR3 DNA sequence: TGCGCCAGCAGCCAAGAGGGGGGGAGGGAGACCCAGTACTTC.